This TCR beta chain was profiled in a study of cytomegalovirus exposure and HLA in healthy donors. Study conclusions and caveats: V segments that were indistinguishable, TRBV6-2 and TRBV6-3 among them, were omitted from analysis. The authors considered a cluster of highly shared sequence variants likely to be a sequencing artifact. Across all donors, roughly uniform sequencing depth was an assumption of the presence/absence analyses.

Looked up from germline, CDR1 is MNHEY and CDR2 is SVGAGI. Trimming took off 4 bases at V and 0 bases at J, with 12 bases between the two ends. The CDR3 spans 15 residues. Concerning this clone itself: Antigen specificity is unknown.

Amplification used 60 Vbeta primers and 13 Jbeta primers. The repertoire was sequenced with immunoSEQ multiplex PCR; TCRdb's copy has only in-frame clones and lacks some. In the table there are roughly 100,000 clones, more than 80% of which are singletons. The material sequenced was PBMCs. The chain uses TRBV6-5 and TRBJ1-1; D perhaps matches TRBD1 (6 bases). This TCR derives from a man between 18 and 35 years old in good health and CMV-seronegative. The CDR3 DNA reads as TGTGCCAGCAGTTTCCACAGGGAGATGAACACTGAAGCTTTCTTT. Protein: CASSFHREMNTEAFF.